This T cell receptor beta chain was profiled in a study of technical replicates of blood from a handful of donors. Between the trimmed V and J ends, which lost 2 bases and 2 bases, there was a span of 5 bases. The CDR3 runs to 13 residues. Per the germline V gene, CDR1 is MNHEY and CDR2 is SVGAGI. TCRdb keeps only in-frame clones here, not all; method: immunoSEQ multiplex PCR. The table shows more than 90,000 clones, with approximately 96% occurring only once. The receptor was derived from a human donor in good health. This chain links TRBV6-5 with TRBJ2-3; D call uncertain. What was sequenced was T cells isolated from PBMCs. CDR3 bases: TGTGCCAGCAGTTACCAGAACACAGATACGCAGTATTTT. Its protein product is CASSYQNTDTQYF.